A single sample gave rise to the 31 T cell receptor beta chains below, sequenced in a study of neurological immune-mediated disorders. MiXCR, run by TCRdb on the 5' RACE reads, gives a single entry per CDR3 protein. The data show roughly 52,000 distinct CDR3 sequences, with about 5% seen just once and approximately 1.5% held by the top ten. The sample taken for sequencing was CD4+ T cells from blood. Receptor source: a young woman with multiple sclerosis.

This clonotype occurred many times. The CDR3 region is CASSWTGAEAFF. The DNA for the CDR3 is TGCGCCAGCAGCTGGACAGGGGCTGAAGCTTTCTTT. The chain joins TRBV5-1 to TRBJ1-1; 9 bases fit TRBD1. Germline lookup yields CDR1 SGHRS and CDR2 YFSETQ. The junction had 0 bases not matched to a gene; V was cut back by 3 bases and J by 6 bases. This CDR3 has 12 amino acids. Full variable domain (rest looked up from reference TRBV5-1 and TRBJ1-1): KAGVTQTPRYLIKTRGQQVTLSCSPISGHRSVSWYQQTPGQGLQFLFEYFSETQRNKGNFPGRFSGRQFSNSRSEMNVSTLELGDSALYLCASSWTGAEAFFGQGTRLTVV.

In its sample, this clonotype was seen many times. The gene calls are TRBV6-5 and TRBJ2-2; D remains ambiguous. Germline assignment: CDR1 MNHEY and CDR2 SVGAGI. This CDR3 has 15 residues. The germline V and J ends were trimmed by 0 bases and 4 bases, with 9 bases remaining between them. The CDR3 coding sequence is TGTGCCAGCAGTTACTCCCGGGTAGTCACCGGGGAGCTGTTTTTT. Its protein product is CASSYSRVVTGELFF.

The chain recombines TRBV20-1 with TRBJ1-1; D call uncertain. Trimming left V 2 bases short and J 1 base short, with 5 bases between. The CDR3 extends over 12 amino acids. The germline V gene encodes CDR1 DFQATT and CDR2 SNEGSKA (reference sequence). As DNA, the CDR3 is TGCAGTGCTAGACGGCAGAACACTGAAGCTTTCTTT. Translation: CSARRQNTEAFF.

The gene calls are TRBV20-1 and TRBJ2-1; 7 bases match TRBD2. In germline, CDR1 is DFQATT, CDR2 SNEGSKA (reference sequence). CDR3 length: 14 residues. Unmatched junction bases numbered 9, after V lost 5 bases and J lost 5 bases. The CDR3 region is CSAFPGLTNNEQFF. The CDR3 coding sequence is TGCAGTGCTTTTCCGGGACTAACTAACAATGAGCAGTTCTTC.

This clonotype was seen at least ten times. The CDR3 sequence is CATSRTSAGRETQYF. The CDR3 DNA reads TGTGCCACCAGCAGAACGTCGGCAGGGCGGGAGACCCAGTACTTC. This chain connects TRBV15 to TRBJ2-5; tentatively, D is TRBD1 (5 bases). CDR1 is LNHNV, CDR2 YYDKDF, per germline (reference sequence). CDR3 length: 15 amino acids. Trimming left V 2 bases short and J 5 bases short, with 15 bases between.

This clonotype occurred many times. J is TRBJ2-1 and V is TRBV12-3 or TRBV12-4; 10 positions agree with TRBD2. The CDR3 sequence is 15 residues long. Trimming cost V 6 bases and J 7 bases; bases outside gene matches: 9. CDR3 loop: CASSRAGGRANEQFF. CDR3 coding DNA: TGTGCCAGCAGCAGAGCGGGAGGGCGAGCGAATGAGCAGTTCTTC.

This clonotype was detected many times. J is TRBJ2-7 and V is TRBV3-1, with D possibly TRBD2 on 6 matching bases. This CDR3 is built from 13 residues. Trimming pared 6 bases from V and 4 bases from J, leaving 13 bases between. CDR1 and CDR2 from the germline V gene are LGHDT and YNNKEL (reference sequence). CDR3 region: CASRAQEGYEQYF. CDR3 nucleotides: TGTGCCAGCAGGGCACAGGAGGGTTACGAGCAGTACTTC.

This clonotype was detected many times. The chain uses TRBV7-2 and TRBJ1-4; unclear D gene. The germline V and J ends were trimmed by 2 bases and 8 bases, with 12 bases remaining between them. CDR3 length equals 14 residues. CDR1 is SGHTA, CDR2 FQGNSA, per germline. CDR3 sequence: CASSLMGGNEKLFF. CDR3 sequence (DNA): TGTGCCAGCAGCTTAATGGGCGGGAACGAAAAACTGTTTTTT.

This clonotype was seen at least ten times. The rearrangement links TRBV20-1 to TRBJ2-3, with TRBD2 matching 12 bases. The length of the CDR3 is 15 residues. In germline, CDR1 is DFQATT, CDR2 SNEGSKA (reference sequence). With 2 bases clipped from V and 2 bases from J, the junction kept 2 bases outside the gene matches. The CDR3, as DNA: TGCAGTGCTAGACTAGCGGGGGGGCCCACAGATACGCAGTATTTT. It is translated as CSARLAGGPTDTQYF.

At least ten counts were recorded for this clonotype. The genes are TRBV7-2 and TRBJ2-4; D is undetermined. The germline CDR1 and CDR2 sequences are SGHTA and FQGNSA. V was clipped by 1 base and J by 0 bases, with 7 bases between them. CDR3 size: 15 residues. The CDR3 region has the DNA TGTGCCAGCAGCTTAGTTGCCACAGCCAAAAACATTCAGTACTTC. Protein: CASSLVATAKNIQYF.

This clonotype was seen at least ten times. The V gene is TRBV9, the J gene TRBJ1-4; 7 nucleotides agree with TRBD1. The CDR3 contains 15 residues. Per germline, CDR1 SGDLS and CDR2 YYNGEE. V dropped 6 bases and J dropped 6; count of bases not matched to a gene: 11. DNA for the CDR3: TGTGCCAGCAACCCAGAGACAGGGATGGATGAAAAACTGTTTTTT. Protein: CASNPETGMDEKLFF.

This clonotype was seen ten or more times. V is TRBV20-1 and J is TRBJ2-6; D gene unclear. From germline, CDR1 is DFQATT and CDR2 SNEGSKA (reference sequence). The length of the CDR3 is 16 residues. V lost 1 base and J 1 base, leaving 11 bases between the germline ends. The CDR3 DNA follows: TGCAGTGCTAGAGTATCGTCTGGGTCTGGGGCCAACGTCCTGACTTTC. Amino acid sequence: CSARVSSGSGANVLTF.

This clonotype was counted at least ten times. The rearrangement links TRBV5-1 to TRBJ1-1; no firm D call. The V and J ends lost 0 bases and 5 bases respectively, with 14 bases between them. Germline V lookup: CDR1 SGHRS, CDR2 YFSETQ. CDR3 length: 15 residues. CDR3 DNA sequence: TGCGCCAGCAGCTTGGCCGGCGGGAGGATAACTGAAGCTTTCTTT. Encoded protein: CASSLAGGRITEAFF.

This clonotype was seen more than once but under ten times. This sequence joins TRBV7-2 and TRBJ2-7, with D possibly called TRBD1 or TRBD2 (6 bases each). The CDR3 is 14 residues long. From germline, CDR1 is SGHTA and CDR2 FQGNSA. The V end was cut by 2 bases, the J end by 7 bases, with 15 bases between. The CDR3 bases are TGTGCCAGCAGCTTAATGGGGGGCGCGGAAGAGCAGTACGTC. Encoded protein: CASSLMGGAEEQYV.

This clonotype was seen many times. The chain uses TRBV20-1 and TRBJ2-3; D is perhaps TRBD1 or TRBD2 (5 bases each). CDR1 is DFQATT and CDR2 is SNEGSKA in the germline V gene (reference sequence). There are 14 residues in the CDR3. Trimming shortened V by 8 bases and J by 4 bases, and 19 bases separated the two germline ends. CDR3 DNA: TGCAGTTCCTCGGCGAGGGGTCGGGCAGATACGCAGTATTTT. Translating gives CSSSARGRADTQYF.

The gene calls are TRBV7-9 and TRBJ2-3, with 7 bases fitting TRBD2. The germline CDR1 and CDR2 sequences are SEHNR and FQNEAQ (reference sequence). CDR3 length: 16 amino acids. The ends lost 5 bases at V and 0 bases at J; junction bases unmatched: 8. The CDR3 loop reads CASSPSWGGSTDTQYF. For the CDR3, the DNA is TGTGCCAGCAGCCCCAGCTGGGGGGGTAGCACAGATACGCAGTATTTT.

In this sample, this clonotype turned up many times. CDR3 sequence: CASSPLPGWTSGSNTEAFF. The CDR3 DNA sequence: TGTGCCAGCAGTCCGCTCCCAGGATGGACTTCCGGATCGAACACTGAAGCTTTCTTT. The V gene is TRBV6-5, the J gene TRBJ1-1; no clear D gene. The ends were cut back, 5 bases at V and 1 base at J, with 26 bases in the middle. Germline CDR1 is MNHEY and CDR2 is SVGAGI. The CDR3 is 19 residues long.

Ten or more counts support this clonotype. The genes are TRBV7-2 and TRBJ2-2; 7 nucleotides match TRBD1. The germline V gene encodes CDR1 SGHTA and CDR2 FQGNSA. The CDR3 is made up of 15 amino acids. V was pared by 0 bases and J by 8 bases, with 6 bases of the junction left unmatched. CDR3 loop: CASSLARGGQGELFF. As DNA, the CDR3 is TGTGCCAGCAGCTTAGCGCGAGGGGGACAGGGGGAGCTGTTTTTT.

This clonotype was seen repeatedly, ten times or more. The chain is built from TRBV6-1 and TRBJ2-7; TRBD2 matches 8 bases. J was trimmed by 9 bases and V by 5 bases; bases with no gene match: 12. This CDR3 region has 14 residues. Germline values: CDR1 MNHNS, CDR2 SASEGT. The CDR3 DNA sequence: TGTGCCAGCAGTCCTCGGGGACTAGTGGGTGCGCAGTACGTC. Translating it yields CASSPRGLVGAQYV.

This clonotype was observed at least ten times. The junction differs from germline at one of its ends, possibly a read error. DNA of the CDR3: TGTGTCAGCCGAGAGACTAGCGGGGGCACCGGGGAGCTGTTTTTT. As protein: CVSRETSGGTGELFF. The V gene is TRBV7-8, the J gene TRBJ2-2; 12 nucleotides align to TRBD2. Germline V lookup: CDR1 SGHVS, CDR2 FQNEAQ. The CDR3 sequence is 15 residues long.

This clonotype was seen ten or more times. This chain connects TRBV19 to TRBJ2-3, with D maybe TRBD2 (6 bases). The germline CDR1 and CDR2 sequences are LNHDA and SQIVND (reference sequence). Trimming shortened V by 1 base and J by 0 bases, and 11 bases separated the two germline ends. The CDR3 extends over 16 amino acids. The DNA for the CDR3 is TGTGCCAGTAGTATAGTCCCAAGCGGGAGCACAGATACGCAGTATTTT. It encodes CASSIVPSGSTDTQYF.

There are many counts of this clonotype. The CDR3 DNA is TGCGCCAGCAGCTTAACAGGGGATCACGAGTCACCCCTCCACTTT. Translating gives CASSLTGDHESPLHF. The chain joins TRBV5-1 to TRBJ1-6; 7 bases agree with TRBD1. Germline-derived CDR1 and CDR2 are SGHRS and YFSETQ. The trim removed 2 bases at V and 10 bases at J, leaving 9 bases unmatched. The CDR3 extends over 15 amino acids.

This clonotype has just a few counts. The chain carries TRBV12-3 or TRBV12-4 and TRBJ2-5, with 9 bases aligning to TRBD1. V lost 2 bases and J lost 4; bases outside the gene matches: 5. This CDR3 region has 15 residues. The chain's CDR3 is CASSLLETGGETQYF. As DNA, the CDR3 is TGTGCCAGCAGTTTATTGGAGACAGGGGGAGAGACCCAGTACTTC.

The J gene is TRBJ1-5, the V gene TRBV19, with D unresolved. V lost 1 base, J lost 2 bases, and 12 bases lay in between. CDR3 length: 16 amino acids. Germline V gene sequence: CDR1 LNHDA, CDR2 SQIVND (reference sequence). DNA of the CDR3: TGTGCCAGTAGTATAGGAACGGGAGATGGCAATCAGCCCCAGCATTTT. This gives the protein CASSIGTGDGNQPQHF.

There are many counts of this clonotype. The chain combines TRBV18 with TRBJ2-7; D is possibly TRBD1 (7 bases). CDR3 length: 13 residues. The germline V gene encodes CDR1 KGHSH and CDR2 LQKENI. Between the trimmed V and J ends, which lost 6 bases and 6 bases, there was a span of 15 bases. The CDR3 loop reads CASSPGGQIEQYF. DNA of the CDR3: TGTGCCAGCTCGCCCGGGGGACAGATCGAGCAGTACTTC.

This clonotype ranks as medium-sized. V gene TRBV10-3 combines with J gene TRBJ1-2; 7 nucleotides agree with TRBD1. Unmatched junction bases numbered 9, after V lost 6 bases and J lost 5 bases. The CDR3 runs to 14 residues. The germline gives CDR1 ENHRY, CDR2 SYGVKD. The CDR3 bases are TGTGCCATCAGAACGGGACAGACCCCATATGGCTACACCTTC. Translating gives CAIRTGQTPYGYTF.

This clonotype was observed many times. This chain uses TRBV20-1 with TRBJ1-1, with 7 nucleotides matching TRBD1. Trimming removed 4 bases from V and 11 bases from J; junction bases left unmatched: 7. The CDR3 runs to 11 residues. Germline loops: CDR1 DFQATT, CDR2 SNEGSKA (reference sequence). CDR3 amino acids: CSATPQGSAFF. In DNA form, the CDR3 reads TGCAGTGCTACTCCACAGGGGTCGGCTTTCTTT.

By share of the sample, this clonotype is medium-sized (0.01 to 0.1%). This chain joins TRBV28 and TRBJ2-3, with D tentatively TRBD1 or TRBD2 (6 bases each). Germline V lookup: CDR1 MDHEN, CDR2 SYDVKM. V lost 3 bases to trimming and J lost 2 bases, with 12 bases between them. The CDR3 runs to 15 residues. The CDR3 DNA sequence: TGTGCCAGCAGTTTTGGGGGGCGCAACACAGATACGCAGTATTTT. Translated: CASSFGGRNTDTQYF.

This clonotype was seen at least ten times. The chain links TRBV7-8 to TRBJ1-2; D unresolved. The CDR3 sequence is 14 residues long. The germline CDR1 and CDR2 sequences are SGHVS and FQNEAQ. The V and J ends lost 1 base and 1 base respectively, with 7 bases between them. CDR3 sequence reads: CASSLDRLNYGYTF. The CDR3 DNA reads as TGTGCCAGCAGCTTAGATCGACTTAACTATGGCTACACCTTC.

The table lists this clonotype with many counts. V gene TRBV6-2 or TRBV6-3 combines with J gene TRBJ2-5, with TRBD2 identical over 15 bases. There are 19 residues in the CDR3. CDR1 MNHEY and CDR2 SVGEGT come from the germline V gene. The V segment lost 5 bases and the J segment 4 bases; nucleotides outside the gene matches: 14. CDR3 loop: CASSLLPLGLAGGSETQYF. The DNA for the CDR3 is TGTGCCAGCAGTCTCCTACCACTTGGACTAGCGGGAGGGTCAGAGACCCAGTACTTC.

This clonotype was counted ten times or more. The V call is TRBV15, the J call TRBJ2-5, with D unclear. The length of the CDR3 is 15 residues. Germline V gene sequence: CDR1 LNHNV, CDR2 YYDKDF (reference sequence). V was shortened by 0 bases and J by 0 bases, with 8 bases between the two germline ends. The CDR3 DNA is TGTGCCACCAGCAGAGATCGGAAGTACCAAGAGACCCAGTACTTC. This gives the protein CATSRDRKYQETQYF.